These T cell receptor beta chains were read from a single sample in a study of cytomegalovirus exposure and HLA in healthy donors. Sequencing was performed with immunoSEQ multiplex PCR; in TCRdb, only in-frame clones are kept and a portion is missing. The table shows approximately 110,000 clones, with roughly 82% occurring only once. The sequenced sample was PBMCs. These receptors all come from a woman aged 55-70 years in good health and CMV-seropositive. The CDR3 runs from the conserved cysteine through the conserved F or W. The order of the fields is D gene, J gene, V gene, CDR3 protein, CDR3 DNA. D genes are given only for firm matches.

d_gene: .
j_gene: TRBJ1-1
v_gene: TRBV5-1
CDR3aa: CASSLAGGAGTEAFF
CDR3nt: TGCGCCAGCAGCTTGGCAGGAGGGGCTGGCACTGAAGCTTTCTTT

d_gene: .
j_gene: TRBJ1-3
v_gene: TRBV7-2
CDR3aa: CASSFPGEGNTIYF
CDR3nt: TGTGCCAGCAGCTTTCCGGGAGAAGGAAACACCATATATTTT

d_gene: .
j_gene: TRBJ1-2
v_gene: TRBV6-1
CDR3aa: CAIPSGVTPNYGYTF
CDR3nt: TGTGCCATCCCTTCAGGGGTAACACCTAACTATGGCTACACCTTC

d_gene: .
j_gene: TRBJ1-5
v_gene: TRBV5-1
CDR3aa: CASSLGRGMGNQPQHF
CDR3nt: TGCGCCAGCAGCTTGGGACGGGGAATGGGCAATCAGCCCCAGCATTTT

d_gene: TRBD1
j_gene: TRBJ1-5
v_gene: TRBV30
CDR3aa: CAWNQQGNQPQHF
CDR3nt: TGTGCCTGGAACCAACAGGGGAATCAGCCCCAGCATTTT

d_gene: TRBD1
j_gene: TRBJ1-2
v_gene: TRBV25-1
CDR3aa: CASSGDGDRGGYGYTF
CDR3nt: TGTGCCAGCAGTGGAGATGGGGACAGGGGCGGCTATGGCTACACCTTC

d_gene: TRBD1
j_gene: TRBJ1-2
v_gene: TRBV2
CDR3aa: CASSLGQGLLGYTF
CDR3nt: TGTGCCAGCAGTTTGGGACAGGGGTTGTTGGGCTACACCTTC

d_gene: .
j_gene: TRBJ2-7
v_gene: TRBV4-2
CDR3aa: CASSQDRGYEQYF
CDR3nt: TGTGCCAGCAGCCAAGATAGGGGATACGAGCAGTACTTC

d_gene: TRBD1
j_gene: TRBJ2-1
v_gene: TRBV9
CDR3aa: CASSSLTGTRNNEQFF
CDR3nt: TGTGCCAGCAGCTCGTTGACAGGGACCCGCAACAATGAGCAGTTCTTC

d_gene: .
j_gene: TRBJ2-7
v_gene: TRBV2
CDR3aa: CASRKTGLGEQYF
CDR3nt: TGTGCCAGCAGGAAGACAGGTCTTGGCGAGCAGTACTTC

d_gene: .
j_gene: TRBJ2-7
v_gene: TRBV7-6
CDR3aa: CASSSRPNEQYF
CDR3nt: TGTGCCAGCAGCTCTAGACCCAACGAGCAGTACTTC